This T cell receptor (beta chain) was sequenced in a study of blood T cell repertoires in COVID-19. Clones were sequenced by immunoSEQ multiplex PCR, and TCRdb holds only the in-frame ones, with some missing. The data contain more than 85,000 clones, around 90% of them singletons. Source material: peripheral blood. The receptor was isolated from a man aged 45-65 years with active or convalescent COVID-19.

The CDR3 DNA sequence: TGTGCCAGCAGCTTAGGACAGCAAGAGACCCAGTACTTC. Protein product: CASSLGQQETQYF. The chain combines TRBV7-9 with TRBJ2-5; TRBD1 is a possible D gene (5 bases). The CDR3 has 13 amino acids. Deletions cut 1 base from V and 2 bases from J, with 5 bases between. Germline V CDR1 and CDR2: SEHNR, FQNEAQ (reference sequence).